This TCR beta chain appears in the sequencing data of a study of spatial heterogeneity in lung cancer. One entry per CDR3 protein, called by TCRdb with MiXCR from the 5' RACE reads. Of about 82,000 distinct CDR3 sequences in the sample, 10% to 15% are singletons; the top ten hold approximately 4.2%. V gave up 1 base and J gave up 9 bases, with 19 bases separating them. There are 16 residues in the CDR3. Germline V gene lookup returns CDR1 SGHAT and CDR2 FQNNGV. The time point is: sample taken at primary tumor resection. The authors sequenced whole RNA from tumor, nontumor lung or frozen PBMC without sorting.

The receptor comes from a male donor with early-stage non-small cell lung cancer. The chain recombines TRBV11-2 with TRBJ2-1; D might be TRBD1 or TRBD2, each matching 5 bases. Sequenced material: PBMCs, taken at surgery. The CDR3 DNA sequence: TGTGCCAGCAGCTTAGTCCCGGGACCATACCCGAGTGAGCAGTTCTTC. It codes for CASSLVPGPYPSEQFF.